The clone carrying this TCR beta chain was seen more than once but under ten times. Its antigen remains unknown. The sample belongs to a study of response to subunit inactivated influenza vaccine. General study results and limits: New T cells are recruited in small numbers by each seasonal influenza vaccination, according to the authors' suggestion.

Per germline, CDR1 MNHEY and CDR2 SVGAGI. The CDR3 has 15 residues. V was clipped by 0 bases and J by 4 bases, with 11 bases between them. Using its own MiXCR run on the RT-PCR reads, TCRdb lists one record per CDR3 protein. The sample holds 400,000 to 650,000 distinct CDR3 sequences, approximately 7.3% seen once. V usage is TRBV6-5 and J usage is TRBJ2-3; weak D call: TRBD1 (6 bases). The sequence was collected from a man between 50 and 75 years old who received an inactivated influenza vaccine. The starting material was PBMCs from blood, obtained roughly 24 months after vaccination. This CDR3 reads CASSYSQGRADTQYF. The CDR3 DNA sequence: TGTGCCAGCAGTTACTCACAGGGCCGCGCAGATACGCAGTATTTT.